A selection of T cell receptor beta chains follows, all from one sample in a study of blood T cell repertoires in COVID-19. Sequencing used immunoSEQ multiplex PCR; TCRdb keeps in-frame clones, though not all of them. The sample shows some 13,000 clones, approximately 90% of them seen only once. The sequenced material came from peripheral blood. Receptors originate from a human donor in a cohort sampled during active COVID-19. CDR3s include the opening cysteine and the closing phenylalanine or tryptophan. D genes are given only for firm matches. Some rows mark clone size as missing; the rest say once, few, many or name a class of expanded clone.

V	D	size	J	DNA	CDR3
TRBV19	-	-	TRBJ1-5	TGTGCCAGTACCCTACAAACGGGGGGGAGCAATCAGCCCCAGCATTTT	CASTLQTGGSNQPQHF
TRBV6-1	-	-	TRBJ1-4	TGTGCCAGCAGTGAAGGGGCAGACCGAAATGAAAAACTGTTTTTT	CASSEGADRNEKLFF
TRBV3-1/TRBV3-2	TRBD1	-	TRBJ1-3	TGTGCCAGCAGCCATTATCGGGACAGCTCTGGAAACACCATATATTTT	CASSHYRDSSGNTIYF
TRBV15	TRBD2	-	TRBJ2-1	TGTGCCACCAGCAGAGTACTAGCGACATCCTACAATGAGCAGTTCTTC	CATSRVLATSYNEQFF
TRBV5-4	-	once	TRBJ1-1	TGTGCCAGCAGTGCCCGGGAGGGGGTGAACACTGAAGCTTTCTTT	CASSAREGVNTEAFF
TRBV27	-	-	TRBJ1-1	TGTGCCAGCAGTTTATCCCGTCCAGGGAGGGAAGTTTTGGCTTTCTTT	CASSLSRPGREVLAFF
TRBV12-3/TRBV12-4	-	few	TRBJ1-1	TGTGCCAGCAGTACCCAGGTGAACACTGAAGCTTTCTTT	CASSTQVNTEAFF
TRBV18	TRBD1	-	TRBJ1-1	TGTGCCAGCTCGCTCATCAAAACAGGGGCCCATGAAGCTTTCTTT	CASSLIKTGAHEAFF
TRBV9	TRBD1	-	TRBJ1-2	TGTGCCAGCAGCGTCTCGCAGGGGGATGGCTACACCTTC	CASSVSQGDGYTF
TRBV3-1/TRBV3-2	-	-	TRBJ2-1	TGTGCCAGCAGCCAAAATAGCGGAGTATACAATGAGCAGTTCTTC	CASSQNSGVYNEQFF
TRBV12-1	-	-	TRBJ1-1	TGTGCCAGCAGCCCCTCTTTTGAGACAGGGGACACTGAAGCTTTCTTT	CASSPSFETGDTEAFF
TRBV30	TRBD1	once	TRBJ1-1	TGTGCCTGGAGTGGCCTACAGGGGGCTGTTGAAGCTTTCTTT	CAWSGLQGAVEAFF